The present entry profiles one T cell receptor (beta chain) with its context. The antigen is unknown. Quantitative barcoded 5'-RACE was used to prepare TCR beta libraries. MiXCR was run by TCRdb on the 5' RACE reads, yielding one entry per CDR3 protein. The data show about 800,000 distinct CDR3 sequences, 10% to 15% seen once. This record comes from a study of CD8 T cells in ankylosing spondylitis. Study-level results: Ankylosing spondylitis blood seemed to carry a telltale TCR beta motif made of several highly homologous variants. A subset of motif variants has previously been described in the synovial fluid and blood of reactive arthritis. Researchers reportedly found disease-linked clones significantly enriched in matched ankylosing spondylitis synovial fluid.

From germline, CDR1 is DFQATT and CDR2 SNEGSKA (reference sequence). This CDR3 contains 15 residues. V lost 0 bases, J lost 4 bases, and 6 bases stayed unmatched. The V call is TRBV20-1, the J call TRBJ1-2; the match to TRBD1 covers 9 bases. Sequencing used blood, either unsorted or a sorted T cell fraction (not recorded which). This clonotype was obtained from a male donor with ankylosing spondylitis. CDR3 region: CSARDLRDRVYGYTF. The CDR3 bases are TGCAGTGCTAGAGATTTAAGGGACAGGGTCTATGGCTACACCTTC.